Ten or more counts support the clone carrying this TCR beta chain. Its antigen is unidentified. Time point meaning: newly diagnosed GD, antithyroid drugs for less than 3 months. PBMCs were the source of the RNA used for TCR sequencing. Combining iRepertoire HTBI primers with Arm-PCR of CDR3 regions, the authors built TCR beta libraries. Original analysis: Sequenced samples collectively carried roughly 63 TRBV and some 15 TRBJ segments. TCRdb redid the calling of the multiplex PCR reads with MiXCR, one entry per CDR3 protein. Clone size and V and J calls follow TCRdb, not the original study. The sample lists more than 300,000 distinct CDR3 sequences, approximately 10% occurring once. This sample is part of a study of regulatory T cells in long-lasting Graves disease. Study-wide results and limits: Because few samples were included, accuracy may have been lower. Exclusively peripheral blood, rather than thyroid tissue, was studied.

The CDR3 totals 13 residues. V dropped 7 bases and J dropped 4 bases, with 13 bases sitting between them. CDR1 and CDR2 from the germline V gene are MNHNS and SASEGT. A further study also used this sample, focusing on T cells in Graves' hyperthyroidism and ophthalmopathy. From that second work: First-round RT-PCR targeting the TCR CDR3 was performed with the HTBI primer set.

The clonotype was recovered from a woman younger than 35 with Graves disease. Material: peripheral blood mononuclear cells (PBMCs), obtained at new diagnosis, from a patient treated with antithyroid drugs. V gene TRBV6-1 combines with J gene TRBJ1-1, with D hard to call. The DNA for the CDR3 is TGTGCCAGCACTCAGAGCTCCATCACTGAAGCTTTCTTT. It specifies CASTQSSITEAFF.